This T cell receptor beta chain comes out of a study of blood T cells in healthy people across ages. Using a J-beta primer mix together with a sample-barcoded 5' primer, a second PCR was run for roughly 7 to 12 cycles. Every single cDNA molecule received a tag from a template-switch adaptor with 12 random nucleotides. Each CDR3 protein is one row after TCRdb ran MiXCR on the 5' RACE reads. This sample carries roughly 700,000 distinct CDR3 sequences, more than 20% of them seen once, and the ten largest clones take around 9.2%. V lost 0 bases to trimming and J lost 4 bases; unmatched junction nucleotides: 8. CDR3 length equals 17 residues. The germline V gene encodes CDR1 MNHEY and CDR2 SVGAGI. The same sample was also studied in work on T cells of mothers and their children. That source adds: Input to cDNA synthesis comprised all extracted RNA, at a ratio of approximately 1.5 ug per 15 ul. A second PCR was performed with the M1S primer. This primer added sample barcodes and 2-4 random nucleotides.

This clonotype was obtained from a boy younger than 18 in good health. The sample was blood. The chain recombines TRBV6-5 with TRBJ2-1; TRBD2 matches 8 bases. CDR3 sequence reads: CASSYSELAGMYNEQFF. CDR3 nucleotides: TGTGCCAGCAGTTACTCAGAGCTAGCGGGCATGTACAATGAGCAGTTCTTC.